The next 5 T cell receptor beta chains were all read from a single sample in a study of blood T cell repertoires in COVID-19. Here immunoSEQ multiplex PCR was the method, and the copy in TCRdb shows in-frame clones only, minus some. The sample lists some 270,000 clones, around 89% seen once, with more than 0.75% in the top ten. The sequenced material came from peripheral blood. These receptors were obtained from a young man with acute or convalescent COVID-19.

This clone was counted only a few times. CDR3 protein: CASSLEGRGRTPQHF. CDR3 sequence (DNA): TGTGCCAGCAGCTTAGAGGGCAGGGGGCGAACGCCCCAGCATTTT. The chain employs TRBV11-2 and TRBJ1-5; 8 bases line up with TRBD1. Germline CDR1 is SGHAT and CDR2 is FQNNGV. This CDR3 has 15 amino acids. Germline trimming cut 0 bases from V and 9 bases from J; bases unmatched to any gene: 7.

The chain couples TRBV24-1 to TRBJ2-2; 11 bases fit TRBD2. In germline, CDR1 is KGHDR, CDR2 SFDVKD. This CDR3 region has 17 residues. V was clipped by 8 bases and J by 2 bases; unmatched bases: 9. The CDR3 DNA is TGTGCCACCACTAGGCTAGCGGGGGGATATAACACCGGGGAGCTGTTTTTT. Translating gives CATTRLAGGYNTGELFF.

This rearrangement joins TRBV5-6 to TRBJ1-2, with TRBD1 identical over 7 bases. The V and J ends lost 2 bases and 7 bases, in that order; junction bases with no gene match: 5. Germline CDR1 SGHDT, CDR2 YYEEEE. The CDR3 runs to 13 residues. DNA for the CDR3: TGTGCCAGCAGCTTTACAGGGGTTGTTGGCTACACCTTC. Its translation: CASSFTGVVGYTF.

The chain employs TRBV19 and TRBJ1-3; D remains unclear. This CDR3 is built from 15 residues. Trimming removed 2 bases at V and 0 bases at J, with 8 bases between. CDR1 is LNHDA, CDR2 SQIVND, per germline (reference sequence). Here the CDR3 reads CASSIREVSGNTIYF. DNA of the CDR3: TGTGCCAGTAGTATACGGGAAGTCTCTGGAAACACCATATATTTT.

This chain joins TRBV29-1 and TRBJ2-1; D possibly corresponds to TRBD1 (6 bases). The CDR3 contains 13 residues. Germline V lookup: CDR1 SQVTM, CDR2 ANQGSEA. The V end lost 5 bases, the J end lost 11 bases, and 19 bases lay between the germline ends. The CDR3 coding sequence is TGCAGCGTTAACCCACAGGGACAAATTAAGCAGTTCTTC. Translated, it gives CSVNPQGQIKQFF.